This TCR beta chain was sequenced for a study of T cells in Graves' hyperthyroidism and ophthalmopathy (dated by TCRdb to about 2019). At the level of the whole study: Peripheral blood was collected at initial diagnosis, before any treatment. Once sampling was done, hyperthyroidism patients were given methimazole at a starting dose of 30 mg daily, whereas ophthalmopathy patients were given high-dose intravenous methylprednisolone. According to the paper, TCR Vbeta CDR3 sequencing was carried out on some 140 peripheral blood samples, which came from under 50 ophthalmopathy, fewer than 80 hyperthyroidism and roughly 17 progressor patients. The study also compared thyroid tissue and blood T-cell repertoires from more than 5 Graves' hyperthyroidism patients. Prospective prediction of ophthalmopathy was tested in an independent validation cohort consisting of 18 to 20 hyperthyroidism patients and 17 patients who later progressed to ophthalmopathy. The roughly 94 discovery patients were randomly divided into training and test sets at a 7:3 ratio. TCR V-J signatures able to tell the groups apart were searched for in a discovery cohort of some 97 patients, of whom under 45 had Graves' ophthalmopathy and 55 to 65 had stable Graves' hyperthyroidism.

What the authors observed across the whole study: Most expanded thyroid clonotypes (frequency above 0.001) were also found in blood, which suggests that blood repertoires may mirror thyroid immune responses. In validation, progression to ophthalmopathy was predicted by the model with 70.59% sensitivity and 72.22% specificity, a median of about 6.8 months before onset. A 13 V-J signature model separated ophthalmopathy from stable hyperthyroidism, with around 88% sensitivity and 81% to 82% specificity in cross-validation and 80%/75% in testing. Sample size was not statistically predetermined, and blinding of investigators to group allocation was not performed.

Regarding this clonotype: No cognate antigen has been identified for it. Base quality data are lacking; no much larger clone is found one base away.

The TCR beta CDR3 regions were amplified from the RNA transcripts. The TCR CDR3 was subjected to a first round of RT-PCR using the HTBI primer set and the Qiagen OneStep RT-PCR kit. Libraries were constructed in a second round of multiplex PCR, after which size selection and purification were performed. Sequencing of the libraries was done on an Illumina HiSeq2000 using paired-end 100 bp reads. Under the source paper's analysis protocol: Raw data were processed with SOAPnuke, discarding reads with adapters, uncalled bases, mean Phred below 15, or no exact constant-primer or identifier match. COPE v1.2.5 was used to merge the high-quality paired reads, and each unique nucleotide sequence was defined as a clonotype. MiTCR v1.1 was used to align the clonotypes against IMGT TRBV, TRBD and TRBJ reference segments. The analysis included only V-J combinations with a frequency above 0.0001, which together covered more than 99% of the repertoires. A TCS score was defined as the ratio between F50 (clonal expansion) and ExV (chaos), using BLOSUM62-based TCRdist between CDR3 peptides within each V-J. Welch's t-statistics and random forest reduced just over 500 V-J features to 13, which were used in a naive Bayes classifier (R e1071). TCRdb reprocessed the public reads (quality trimming at Q25 with fastp, clone calling with MiXCR) and kept in-frame beta chains. Identical CDR3 protein sequences are pooled into one entry, listed with their most common genes and DNA. These V and J calls originate from TCRdb's pipeline instead of the authors' own analysis. In all, the sample holds fewer than 700,000 distinct CDR3 sequences, and about 16% of those were seen once. About 3.8% of the sample lies in the top ten.

CDR1 MNHEY and CDR2 SVGEGT were looked up in the germline V gene. There are 15 amino acids in the CDR3, from cysteine to phenylalanine inclusive. Just the 45-base CDR3 DNA is kept, in frame starting at base 1. V and J lose 0 bases and 3 bases, and a span of 9 bases separates them. A patient counted as having stable Graves' hyperthyroidism if no progression to ophthalmopathy occurred over 18 months of follow-up. Hyperthyroidism patients were aged 18 to 65 years and newly diagnosed, with disease duration of less than 2 months. Patients with uncontrolled infections, other autoimmune diseases, pregnancy or lactation were excluded. Diagnoses were based on clinical symptoms, serum thyroxine and TRAb, thyroid ultrasound and orbital computed tomography. PBMCs were isolated from more than 8 ml of fresh peripheral blood by Ficoll-Paque density gradient centrifugation. Trizol reagent was used to extract total RNA, and RNA quality was then checked on an Agilent 2100 Bioanalyzer.

Material: blood. The V and J genes are TRBV6-2 or TRBV6-3 and TRBJ1-5; the D gene is unclear. This clonotype was sampled from a woman in her twenties or thirties with Graves' hyperthyroidism. The DNA sequence is given as TGTGCCAGCAGTTACTCGAAGGCAGCCAATCAGCCCCAGCATTTT. The encoded protein is CASSYSKAANQPQHF.